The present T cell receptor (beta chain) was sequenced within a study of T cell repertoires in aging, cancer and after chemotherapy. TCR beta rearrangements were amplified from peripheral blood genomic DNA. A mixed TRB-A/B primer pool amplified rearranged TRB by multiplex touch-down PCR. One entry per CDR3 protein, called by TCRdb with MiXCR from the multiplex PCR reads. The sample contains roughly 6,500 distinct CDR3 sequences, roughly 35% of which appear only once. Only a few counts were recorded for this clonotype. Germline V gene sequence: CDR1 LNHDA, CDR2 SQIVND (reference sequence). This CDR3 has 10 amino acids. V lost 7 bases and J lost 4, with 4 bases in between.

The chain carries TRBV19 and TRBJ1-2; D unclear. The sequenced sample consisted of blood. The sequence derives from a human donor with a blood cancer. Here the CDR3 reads CASKAYGYTF. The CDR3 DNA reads TGTGCCAGTAAGGCCTATGGCTACACCTTC.